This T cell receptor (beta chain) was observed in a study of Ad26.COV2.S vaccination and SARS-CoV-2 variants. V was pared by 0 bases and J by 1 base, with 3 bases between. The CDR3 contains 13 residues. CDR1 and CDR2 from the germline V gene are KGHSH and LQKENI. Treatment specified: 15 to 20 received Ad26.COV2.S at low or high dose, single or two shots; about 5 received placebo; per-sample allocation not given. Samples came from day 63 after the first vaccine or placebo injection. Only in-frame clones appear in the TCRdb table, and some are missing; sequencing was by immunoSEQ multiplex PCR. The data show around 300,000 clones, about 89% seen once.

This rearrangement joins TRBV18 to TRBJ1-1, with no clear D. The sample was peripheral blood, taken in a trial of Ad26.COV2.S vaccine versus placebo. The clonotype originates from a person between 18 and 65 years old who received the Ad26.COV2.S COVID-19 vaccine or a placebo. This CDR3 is CASSPPWNTEAFF. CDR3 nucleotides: TGTGCCAGCTCACCACCCTGGAACACTGAAGCTTTCTTT.